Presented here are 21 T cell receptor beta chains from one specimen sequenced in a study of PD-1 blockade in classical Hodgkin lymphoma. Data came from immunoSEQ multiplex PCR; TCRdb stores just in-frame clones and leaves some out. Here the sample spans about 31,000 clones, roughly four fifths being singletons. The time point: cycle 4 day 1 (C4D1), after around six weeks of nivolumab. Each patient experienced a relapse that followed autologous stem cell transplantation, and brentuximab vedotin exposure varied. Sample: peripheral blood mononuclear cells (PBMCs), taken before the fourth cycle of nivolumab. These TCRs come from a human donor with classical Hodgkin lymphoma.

The CDR3 nucleotides are TGTGCCAGCAGCTTCAGGGGAACCGGGGAGCTGTTTTTT. This encodes CASSFRGTGELFF. The chain has TRBV9 and TRBJ2-2; a weak D match, TRBD1 (6 bases). Germline CDR1 is SGDLS and CDR2 is YYNGEE. Trimming removed 4 bases at V and 5 bases at J, with 9 bases between. The CDR3 runs 13 residues.

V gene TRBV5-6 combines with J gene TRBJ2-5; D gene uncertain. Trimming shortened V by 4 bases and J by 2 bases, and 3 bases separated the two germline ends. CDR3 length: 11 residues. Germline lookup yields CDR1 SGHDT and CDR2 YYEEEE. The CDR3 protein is CASSIQETQYF. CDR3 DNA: TGTGCCAGCAGCATACAAGAGACCCAGTACTTC.

The CDR3 reads CSVSAGTSGHQETQYF. CDR3 nucleotides: TGCAGCGTTTCCGCCGGGACTAGCGGCCACCAAGAGACCCAGTACTTC. This chain links TRBV29-1 with TRBJ2-5; 11 nucleotides agree with TRBD2. V lost 5 bases to trimming and J lost 0 bases; unmatched junction nucleotides: 8. Germline CDR1 SQVTM, CDR2 ANQGSEA. The CDR3 has 16 amino acids.

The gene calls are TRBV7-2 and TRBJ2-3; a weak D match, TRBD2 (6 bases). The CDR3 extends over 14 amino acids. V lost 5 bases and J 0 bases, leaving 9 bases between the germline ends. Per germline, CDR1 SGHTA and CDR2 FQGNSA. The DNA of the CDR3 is TGTGCCAGCAGCCGAGGACTAAGCACAGATACGCAGTATTTT. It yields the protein CASSRGLSTDTQYF.

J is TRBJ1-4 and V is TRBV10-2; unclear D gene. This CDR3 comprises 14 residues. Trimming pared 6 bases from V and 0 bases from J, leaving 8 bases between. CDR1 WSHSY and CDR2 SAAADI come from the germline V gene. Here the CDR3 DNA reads TGCGCCAGCAGGCATTTAGCAACTAATGAAAAACTGTTTTTT. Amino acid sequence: CASRHLATNEKLFF.

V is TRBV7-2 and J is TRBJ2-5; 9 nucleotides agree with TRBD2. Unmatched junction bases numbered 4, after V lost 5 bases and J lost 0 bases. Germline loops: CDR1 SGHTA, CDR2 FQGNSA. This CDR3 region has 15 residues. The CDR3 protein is CASSARTSDQETQYF. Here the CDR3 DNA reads TGTGCCAGCAGCGCCCGGACTAGCGACCAAGAGACCCAGTACTTC.

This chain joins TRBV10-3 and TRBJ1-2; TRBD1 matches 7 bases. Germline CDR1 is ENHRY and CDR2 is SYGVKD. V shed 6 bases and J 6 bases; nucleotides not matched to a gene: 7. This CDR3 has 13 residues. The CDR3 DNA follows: TGTGCCATCAGGATCGACAGGGATAATGGCTACACCTTC. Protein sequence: CAIRIDRDNGYTF.

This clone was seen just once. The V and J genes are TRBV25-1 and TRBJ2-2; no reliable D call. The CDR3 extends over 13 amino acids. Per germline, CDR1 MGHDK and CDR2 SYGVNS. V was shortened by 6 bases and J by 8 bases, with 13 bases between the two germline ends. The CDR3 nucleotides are TGTGCCAGCAGAGGGCACTTGGCGGGGGAGCTGTTTTTT. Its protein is CASRGHLAGELFF. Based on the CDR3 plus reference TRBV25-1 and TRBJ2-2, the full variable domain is EADIYQTPRYLVIGTGKKITLECSQTMGHDKMYWYQQDPGMELHLIHYSYGVNSTEKGDLSSESTVSRIRTEHFPLTLESARPSHTSQYLCASRGHLAGELFFGEGSRLTVL.

The chain's CDR3 is CASSLSGGDYGYTF. For the CDR3, the DNA is TGTGCCAGCAGTTTATCGGGGGGCGACTATGGCTACACCTTC. The rearrangement joins TRBV28 to TRBJ1-2; possibly TRBD1 for D (6 bases). This CDR3 is built from 14 residues. Germline-derived CDR1 and CDR2 are MDHEN and SYDVKM. The ends were cut back, 1 base at V and 3 bases at J, with 9 bases in the middle.

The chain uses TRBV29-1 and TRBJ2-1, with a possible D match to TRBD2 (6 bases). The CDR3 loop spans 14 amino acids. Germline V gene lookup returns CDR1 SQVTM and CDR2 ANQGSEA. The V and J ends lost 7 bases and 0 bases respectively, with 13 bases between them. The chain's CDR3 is CSDRAGSSYNEQFF. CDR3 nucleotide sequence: TGCAGCGATAGAGCGGGCAGCTCCTACAATGAGCAGTTCTTC.

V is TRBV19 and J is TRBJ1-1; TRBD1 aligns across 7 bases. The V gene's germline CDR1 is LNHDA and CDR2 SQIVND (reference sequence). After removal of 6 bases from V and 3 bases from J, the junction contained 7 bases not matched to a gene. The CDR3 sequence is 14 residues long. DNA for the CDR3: TGTGCCAGTAGCACCCAGGGGGTGGACACTGAAGCTTTCTTT. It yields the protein CASSTQGVDTEAFF.

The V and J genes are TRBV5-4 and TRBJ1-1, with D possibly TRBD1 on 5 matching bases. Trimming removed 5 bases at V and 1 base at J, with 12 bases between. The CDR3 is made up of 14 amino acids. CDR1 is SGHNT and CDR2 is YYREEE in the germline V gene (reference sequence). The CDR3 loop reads CASSLGGANTEAFF. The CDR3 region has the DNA TGTGCCAGCAGTTTAGGAGGGGCGAACACTGAAGCTTTCTTT.

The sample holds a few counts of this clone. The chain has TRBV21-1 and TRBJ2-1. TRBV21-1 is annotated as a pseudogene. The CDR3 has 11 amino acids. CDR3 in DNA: TGTGCCAGCAGCAAAGAACGAGAGCAGTTCTTC. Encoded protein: CASSKEREQFF.

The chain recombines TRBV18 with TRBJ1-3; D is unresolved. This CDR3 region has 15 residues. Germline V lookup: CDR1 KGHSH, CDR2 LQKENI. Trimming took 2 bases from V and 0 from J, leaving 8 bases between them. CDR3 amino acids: CASSPRWSSGNTIYF. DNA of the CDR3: TGTGCCAGCTCACCAAGGTGGAGCTCTGGAAACACCATATATTTT.

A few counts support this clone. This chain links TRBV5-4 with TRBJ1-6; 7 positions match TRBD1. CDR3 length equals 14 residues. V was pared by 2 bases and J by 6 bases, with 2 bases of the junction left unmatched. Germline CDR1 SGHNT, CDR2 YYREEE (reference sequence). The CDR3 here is CASSLQGTNSPLHF. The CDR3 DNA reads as TGTGCCAGCAGCTTACAGGGGACTAATTCACCCCTCCACTTT. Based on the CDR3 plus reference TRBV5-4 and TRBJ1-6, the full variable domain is ETGVTQSPTHLIKTRGQQVTLRCSSQSGHNTVSWYQQALGQGPQFIFQYYREEENGRGNFPPRFSGLQFPNYSSELNVNALELDDSALYLCASSLQGTNSPLHFGNGTRLTVT.

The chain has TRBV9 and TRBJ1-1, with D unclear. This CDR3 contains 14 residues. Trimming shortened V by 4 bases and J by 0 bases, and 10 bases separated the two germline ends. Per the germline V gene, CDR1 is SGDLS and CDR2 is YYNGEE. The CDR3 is CASSYDIMNTEAFF. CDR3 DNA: TGTGCCAGCAGCTACGACATAATGAACACTGAAGCTTTCTTT.

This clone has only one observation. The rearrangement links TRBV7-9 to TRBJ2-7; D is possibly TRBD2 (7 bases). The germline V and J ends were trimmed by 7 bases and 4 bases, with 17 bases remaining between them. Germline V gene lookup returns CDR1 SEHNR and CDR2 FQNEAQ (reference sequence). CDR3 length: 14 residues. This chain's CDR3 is CASNKGEGKYEQYF. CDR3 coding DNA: TGTGCCAGCAACAAGGGGGAGGGCAAATACGAGCAGTACTTC.

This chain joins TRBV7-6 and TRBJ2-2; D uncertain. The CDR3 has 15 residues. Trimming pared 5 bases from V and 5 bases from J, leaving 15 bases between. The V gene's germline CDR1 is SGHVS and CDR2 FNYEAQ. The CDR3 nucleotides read TGTGCCAGCAGCCCCCCCCAGAAATTTACCGGGGAGCTGTTTTTT. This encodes CASSPPQKFTGELFF.

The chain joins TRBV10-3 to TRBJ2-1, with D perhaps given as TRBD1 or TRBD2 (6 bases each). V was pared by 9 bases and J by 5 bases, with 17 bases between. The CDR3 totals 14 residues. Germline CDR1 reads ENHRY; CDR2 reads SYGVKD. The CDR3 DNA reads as TGTGCCATTTCGATACCGGGGGCCGACAATGAGCAGTTCTTC. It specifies CAISIPGADNEQFF.

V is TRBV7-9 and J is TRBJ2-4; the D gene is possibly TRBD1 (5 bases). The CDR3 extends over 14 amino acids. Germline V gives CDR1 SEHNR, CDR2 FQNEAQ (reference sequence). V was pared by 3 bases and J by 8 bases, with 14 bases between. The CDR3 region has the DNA TGTGCCAGCAGCTTTAATACCAGGGCGGACATTCAGTACTTC. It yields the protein CASSFNTRADIQYF.

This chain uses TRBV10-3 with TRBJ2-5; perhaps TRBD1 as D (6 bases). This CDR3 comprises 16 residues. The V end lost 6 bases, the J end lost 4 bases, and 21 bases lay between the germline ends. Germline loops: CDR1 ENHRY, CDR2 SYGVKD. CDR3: CAISERGLTGLETQYF. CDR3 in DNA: TGTGCCATCAGCGAGAGGGGGTTGACAGGACTAGAGACCCAGTACTTC.